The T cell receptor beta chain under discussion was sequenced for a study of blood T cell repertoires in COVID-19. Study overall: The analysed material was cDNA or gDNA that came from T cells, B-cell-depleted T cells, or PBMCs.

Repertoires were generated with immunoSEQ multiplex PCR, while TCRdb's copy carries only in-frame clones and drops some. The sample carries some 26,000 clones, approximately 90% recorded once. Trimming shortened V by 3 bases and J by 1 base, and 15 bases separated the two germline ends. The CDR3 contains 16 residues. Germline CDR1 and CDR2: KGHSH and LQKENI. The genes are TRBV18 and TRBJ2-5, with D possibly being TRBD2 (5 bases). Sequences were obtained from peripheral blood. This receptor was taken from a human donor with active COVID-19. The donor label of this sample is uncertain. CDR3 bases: TGTGCCAGCTCACCGAGATCCGCGGGCCCCCAAGAGACCCAGTACTTC. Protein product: CASSPRSAGPQETQYF.